These 24 T cell receptor beta chains originate from one sample sequenced in a study of blood T cells in healthy people across ages. Primers used in a second PCR of roughly 6 to 11 cycles were a sample-barcoded 5' primer and a J-beta primer mix. TCRdb reanalysed the 5' RACE reads using MiXCR and keeps one entry per CDR3 protein. The table has fewer than 800,000 distinct CDR3 sequences, roughly 32% seen once; the top ten hold less than 20%. The sequenced sample consisted of blood. The receptors come from a woman older than 75 in good health.

This clonotype showed up many times. The rearrangement links TRBV7-9 to TRBJ2-3; D not resolved. The CDR3 runs 13 residues. V dropped 2 bases and J dropped 2 bases, with 5 bases sitting between them. Germline loops: CDR1 SEHNR, CDR2 FQNEAQ (reference sequence). The CDR3 coding sequence is TGTGCCAGCAGCTTAACTACCACAGATACGCAGTATTTT. Its translation: CASSLTTTDTQYF.

The J gene is TRBJ2-5, the V gene TRBV20-1; possibly TRBD2 for D (5 bases). With the DNA end fitting TRBJ2-7 better, the J assignment may be wrong. The CDR3 is 14 residues long. Germline CDR1 and CDR2: DFQATT and SNEGSKA (reference sequence). DNA for the CDR3: TGCAGTGCTAGTCTGACGGGAATACTCTACGAGCAGTACTTC. Amino acid sequence: CSASLTGILYEQYF.

A note on this clonotype: This may come from a read error, since a much larger clone is one base off. V is TRBV18 and J is TRBJ1-6, with D tentatively TRBD1 (6 bases). Per the germline V gene, CDR1 is KGHSH and CDR2 is LQKENI. This CDR3 region has 14 residues. V was cut by 4 bases and J by 18 bases, with 22 bases left in between. The DNA for the CDR3 is TGTGCCAGCTCACGGGACACCAGGCTCTGGGCCCCCCACTTT. This sequence encodes CASSRDTRLWAPHF.

The V and J genes are TRBV7-2 and TRBJ1-1; 12 bases align to TRBD1. Trimming cost V 5 bases and J 4 bases; bases outside gene matches: 8. CDR3 length: 16 amino acids. The germline V gene has CDR1 SGHTA and CDR2 FQGNSA. The CDR3 spells CASSLLGQGASTEAFF. CDR3 DNA: TGTGCCAGCAGCCTATTGGGACAGGGGGCCTCCACTGAAGCTTTCTTT.

The chain has TRBV2 and TRBJ2-1; D possibly corresponds to TRBD2 (6 bases). The CDR3 length is 13 residues. Germline V gene sequence: CDR1 SNHLY, CDR2 FYNNEI. Deletions cut 8 bases from V and 7 bases from J, with 15 bases between. CDR3 sequence reads: CASGPGLTNEQFF. CDR3 bases: TGTGCCAGCGGGCCGGGACTTACAAATGAGCAGTTCTTC.

In this sample, this clonotype turned up many times. This rearrangement joins TRBV6-1 to TRBJ2-7; D is perhaps TRBD1 or TRBD2 (6 bases each). Between the trimmed V and J ends, which lost 4 bases and 1 base, there was a span of 17 bases. The CDR3 runs 16 residues. Germline V gene sequence: CDR1 MNHNS, CDR2 SASEGT. CDR3 in amino acids: CASSVLSTGASYEQYF. The CDR3 DNA reads TGTGCCAGCAGTGTTTTGTCGACGGGGGCTTCCTACGAGCAGTACTTC.

This clonotype was recorded many times. CDR3 sequence (DNA): TGTGCCAGCAGCTTTCGTGCAGGGGGTGTCGAGCAGTACTTC. Its protein is CASSFRAGGVEQYF. The V gene is TRBV11-1, the J gene TRBJ2-7; TRBD1 aligns across 7 bases. The CDR3 consists of 14 residues. Losses at the gene ends were 3 bases for V and 6 bases for J; bases not matched to a gene: 8. The germline gives CDR1 SGHAT, CDR2 FQDESV (reference sequence).

As for this clonotype: A much bigger clone sits one base away, suggesting this may be a read error. The chain has TRBV6-1 and TRBJ2-7; the match to TRBD2 covers 10 bases. From germline, CDR1 is MNHNS and CDR2 SASEGT. The CDR3 is 15 residues long. CDR3: CASTLAGGLSYERYF. The CDR3 DNA sequence: TGTGCCAGCACGTTAGCGGGGGGCCTCTCCTACGAGCGGTACTTC.

The rearrangement links TRBV7-9 to TRBJ2-5; D might be TRBD2 (5 bases). CDR1 and CDR2 (germline): SEHNR, FQNEAQ (reference sequence). CDR3 length equals 14 residues. V was pared by 5 bases and J by 2 bases, with 12 bases between. CDR3 DNA sequence: TGTGCCAGCAGCCCCCGGACTCCTCAAGAGACCCAGTACTTC. It specifies CASSPRTPQETQYF.

The chain carries TRBV12-3 or TRBV12-4 and TRBJ2-3; TRBD1 matches at 9 bases. There are 16 residues in the CDR3. Unmatched junction bases numbered 21, after V lost 5 bases and J lost 15 bases. CDR3 nucleotides: TGTGCCAGCAGTCCCTTGGGGGGACAGGGACCAGATATGCAATATTTT. Residues: CASSPLGGQGPDMQYF.

This clonotype was recorded many times. The V call is TRBV4-3, the J call TRBJ1-4; D ambiguous. Per germline, CDR1 LGHNA and CDR2 YSLEER. The CDR3 covers 12 residues. V lost 0 bases to trimming and J lost 7 bases, with 3 bases between them. CDR3 protein: CASSQDREKLFF. The DNA of the CDR3 is TGCGCCAGCAGCCAAGACCGTGAAAAACTGTTTTTT.

The chain has TRBV20-1 and TRBJ2-5; D tentatively fits TRBD1 or TRBD2 (5 bases each). This CDR3 is built from 15 residues. The germline V gene has CDR1 DFQATT and CDR2 SNEGSKA (reference sequence). V was shortened by 1 base and J by 3 bases, with 15 bases between the two germline ends. The CDR3 region has the DNA TGCAGTGCTAGAGGTTCCGGGACGGCAGAAGAGACCCAGTACTTC. Its protein is CSARGSGTAEETQYF.

This chain joins TRBV6-2 or TRBV6-3 and TRBJ2-1, with unresolved D. Germline V lookup: CDR1 MNHEY, CDR2 SVGEGT. V lost 0 bases, J lost 5 bases, and 11 bases lay in between. There are 15 residues in the CDR3. CDR3 amino acids: CASSYSSVEDNEQFF. CDR3 nucleotide sequence: TGTGCCAGCAGTTACTCCAGCGTGGAAGACAATGAGCAGTTCTTC.

The gene calls are TRBV20-1 and TRBJ2-3, with D possibly TRBD1 on 5 matching bases. The CDR3 totals 13 residues. With 0 bases removed from V and 5 bases from J, the gap between germline ends came to 9 bases. Germline V gives CDR1 DFQATT, CDR2 SNEGSKA (reference sequence). CDR3 region: CSARDGAEDTQYF. As DNA, the CDR3 is TGCAGTGCTAGAGATGGGGCAGAAGATACGCAGTATTTT.

This chain's CDR3 is CASSTLGGGLYNEQFF. For the CDR3, the DNA is TGTGCCAGCAGTACCCTCGGGGGGGGACTTTACAATGAGCAGTTCTTC. The gene calls are TRBV28 and TRBJ2-1; TRBD2 matches at 8 bases. Germline assignment: CDR1 MDHEN and CDR2 SYDVKM. CDR3 length: 16 amino acids. Trimming removed 5 bases from V and 4 bases from J; junction bases left unmatched: 10.

To note about this clonotype: A junction boundary mismatches the germline segment, possibly from a read error. The chain uses TRBV10-3 and TRBJ2-3; D remains ambiguous. The CDR3 has 14 residues. In germline, CDR1 is ENHRY, CDR2 SYGVKD. This CDR3 reads CAVSAKHPTDTQYF. For the CDR3, the DNA is TGTGCCGTCAGTGCCAAGCACCCCACAGATACGCAGTATTTT.

CDR3 nucleotides: TGTGCCAGCAGTTTAAACGGGGCAGGGTTAAAGCCCCAGCATTTT. Its translation: CASSLNGAGLKPQHF. The chain has TRBV12-3 or TRBV12-4 and TRBJ1-5; D perhaps matches TRBD1 (5 bases). CDR3 size: 15 residues. V was shortened by 2 bases and J by 8 bases, with 16 bases between the two germline ends.

The sample holds a few counts of this clonotype. The chain carries TRBV20-1 and TRBJ1-1; 7 nucleotides agree with TRBD1. J gave up 5 bases and V 3 bases, and 6 bases lay outside the gene matches. Germline values: CDR1 DFQATT, CDR2 SNEGSKA (reference sequence). The CDR3 spans 13 residues. The CDR3 spells CSARTGRGTEAFF. DNA for the CDR3: TGCAGTGCTAGGACAGGGAGAGGGACTGAAGCTTTCTTT.

The rearrangement uses TRBV5-1 and TRBJ1-1, with a tentative D call TRBD1 (5 bases). There are 17 residues in the CDR3. The germline CDR1 and CDR2 sequences are SGHRS and YFSETQ. Trimming pared 0 bases from V and 2 bases from J, leaving 17 bases between. The CDR3 loop is CASSLGLIRQFNTEAFF. CDR3 sequence (DNA): TGCGCCAGCAGCTTGGGTCTTATAAGACAGTTCAACACTGAAGCTTTCTTT. Together with reference TRBV5-1 and TRBJ1-1, the CDR3 gives the full variable domain: KAGVTQTPRYLIKTRGQQVTLSCSPISGHRSVSWYQQTPGQGLQFLFEYFSETQRNKGNFPGRFSGRQFSNSRSEMNVSTLELGDSALYLCASSLGLIRQFNTEAFFGQGTRLTVV.

Many counts were recorded for this clonotype. The CDR3 reads CASSVLGSTDTQYF. CDR3 bases: TGTGCCAGCAGCGTACTAGGGAGCACAGATACGCAGTATTTT. The gene calls are TRBV9 and TRBJ2-3; D gene ambiguous. The CDR3 is 14 amino acids. V lost 1 base, J lost 0 bases, and 6 bases lay in between. Germline assignment: CDR1 SGDLS and CDR2 YYNGEE.

This clonotype was seen a handful of times. The junction differs from germline at one of its ends, possibly a read error. The chain uses TRBV2 and TRBJ1-1; no definite D call. CDR3 size: 14 residues. Germline assignment: CDR1 SNHLY and CDR2 FYNNEI. CDR3 loop: CASSAIRSNTEAFF. CDR3 sequence (DNA): TGTGCCAGTAGTGCTATCCGGTCGAACACTGAAGCTTTCTTT.

This clonotype was detected many times. This sequence joins TRBV5-1 and TRBJ1-1, with a tentative D call TRBD1 (5 bases). Germline-derived CDR1 and CDR2 are SGHRS and YFSETQ. The CDR3 has 13 residues. Trimming removed 0 bases from V and 12 bases from J, with 15 bases in between. This CDR3 is CASSLDADTGSFF. The CDR3, as DNA: TGCGCCAGCAGCTTGGATGCGGACACTGGGTCTTTCTTT.

This clonotype was detected only a few times. The chain joins TRBV28 to TRBJ1-6; D may be TRBD1 (5 bases). Germline V gives CDR1 MDHEN, CDR2 SYDVKM. V lost 6 bases to trimming and J lost 5 bases, with 17 bases between them. The CDR3 has 16 residues. The CDR3 here is CASSRLETEHNSPLHF. CDR3 DNA: TGTGCCAGCAGCCGCCTCGAGACAGAGCATAATTCACCCCTCCACTTT.

This clonotype was counted only a few times. This chain links TRBV2 with TRBJ2-4; no clear D. From germline, CDR1 is SNHLY and CDR2 FYNNEI. The ends were cut back, 2 bases at V and 2 bases at J, with 19 bases in the middle. The length of the CDR3 is 18 residues. For the CDR3, the DNA is TGTGCCAGCAGTGAAAATCCCTCCGTTACGGCGACCAAAAACATTCAGTACTTC. It yields the protein CASSENPSVTATKNIQYF.